The rows below give T cell receptor beta chains drawn from one sample of a study of identical twins. A single record per CDR3 protein comes from TCRdb applying MiXCR to the 5' RACE reads. The table includes roughly 720,000 distinct CDR3 sequences, about 20% detected once. The sample also formed part of further work on T cells expressing NK-cell markers.

Sequenced input: PBMCs. The origin of the receptors is a woman between 18 and 30 years old in good health. Each CDR3 is given with its conserved first and last residue. Fields, in order: D gene, clone size, V gene, J gene, CDR3 DNA, CDR3 protein. The D gene is left open where the match is weak. Where a row states a size, it is once, few, many or the class of an expanded clone; other rows omit it.

>-|-|TRBV3-1|TRBJ2-5
TGTGCCAGCAGCCAGGGGTCACGGGGGGCTGAAGAGACCCAGTACTTC
CASSQGSRGAEETQYF
>-|-|TRBV27|TRBJ2-2
TGTGCCAGCAGTTCCATTTGGGGGGCGCGGACCGGGGAGCTGTTTTTT
CASSSIWGARTGELFF
>TRBD2|-|TRBV7-9|TRBJ2-1
TGTGCCAGCACCTCACCGGGACTAGCTCTCCCGTTCTTC
CASTSPGLALPFF
>-|-|TRBV5-1|TRBJ2-3
TGCGCCAGCAGCCTCCTTTCCCCCACAGATACGCAGTATTTT
CASSLLSPTDTQYF
>-|few|TRBV11-2|TRBJ2-3
TGTGCCAGCAGCTTTGGGGGGGCGGGAGATACGCAGTATTTT
CASSFGGAGDTQYF
>-|many|TRBV6-2/TRBV6-3|TRBJ2-5
TGTGCCAGCAGTTCCTCGGAGCGAGAGACCCAGTACTTC
CASSSSERETQYF
>-|few|TRBV5-5|TRBJ2-7
TGTGCCAGCAGCGTGAGGGCCGGGCTCGAGCAGTACTTC
CASSVRAGLEQYF
>TRBD2|-|TRBV20-1|TRBJ2-3
TGCAGTGCGAGAAGGCGGGAGGGTAGCACAGATACGCAGTATTTT
CSARRREGSTDTQYF
>TRBD2|many|TRBV12-3/TRBV12-4|TRBJ2-1
TGTGCCAGCAGTCCGCGGGGGTCCCCCTACAATGAGCAGTTCTTC
CASSPRGSPYNEQFF
>TRBD2|few|TRBV12-3/TRBV12-4|TRBJ2-1
TGTGCCAGCAGTTCGGCCGGGACTAGCGTCGACAATGAGCAGTTCTTC
CASSSAGTSVDNEQFF
>-|few|TRBV25-1|TRBJ2-1
TGTGCCAGCAGTAAAATCGAGAATGAGCAGTTCTTC
CASSKIENEQFF
>-|few|TRBV20-1|TRBJ2-5
TGCAGTGCTAGAAAGGGGAGCAGGGAGACCCAGTACTTC
CSARKGSRETQYF
>TRBD2|-|TRBV3-1|TRBJ2-1
TGTGCCAGCAGCCAGGGGGTAGCGGGAAGTGATGAGCAGTTCTTC
CASSQGVAGSDEQFF
>TRBD2|-|TRBV18|TRBJ2-3
TGTGCCAGCTCACCCCCGGCGGGGGGCTTCGCAGATACGCAGTATTTT
CASSPPAGGFADTQYF
>-|-|TRBV20-1|TRBJ2-1
TGCAGTGCTAGTGCCGGGACTCCCTTCGATGAGCAGTTCTTC
CSASAGTPFDEQFF
>-|-|TRBV20-1|TRBJ2-3
TGCAGTGCGCTAATCATACCTAGCGCAGGCCGGGGTGGTACGCAGTATTTT
CSALIIPSAGRGGTQYF
>TRBD2|many|TRBV6-1|TRBJ2-3
TGTGCCAGCTCCTCCGCCTGGCGGGGGTTAACAGATACGCAGTATTTT
CASSSAWRGLTDTQYF
>-|-|TRBV7-2|TRBJ2-3
TGTGCCAGCAGCCCGGGGATGAGGACGCAGTATTTT
CASSPGMRTQYF
>-|few|TRBV29-1|TRBJ2-1
TGCAGCGTTGGAGCGCCGAGCTCCTACAATGAGCAGTTCTTC
CSVGAPSSYNEQFF
>-|-|TRBV9|TRBJ1-1
TGTGCCAGCAGCATACACCGGGAAGGGCCGAACACTGAAGCTTTCTTT
CASSIHREGPNTEAFF
>TRBD1|-|TRBV29-1|TRBJ2-5
TGCAGCGTCCCCCTACGGACAGGGACAAGAGAGACCCAGTACTTC
CSVPLRTGTRETQYF
>-|-|TRBV3-1|TRBJ2-7
TGTGCCAGCAGCCAAGAAGGAGACAGGCAAATGGGAGCCCCCTACGAGCAGTACTTC
CASSQEGDRQMGAPYEQYF
>-|-|TRBV12-3/TRBV12-4|TRBJ2-7
TGTGCCAGCACCCCCGGGGGACCCTCCTACGAGCAGTACTTC
CASTPGGPSYEQYF
>-|few|TRBV7-9|TRBJ1-5
TGTGCCAGCAGCCCCGGGAGCCAAGGGAGCAATCAGCCCCAGCATTTT
CASSPGSQGSNQPQHF
>-|few|TRBV15|TRBJ2-3
TGTGCCACCAGCAGAGATCGGTGGCAGCATAGCACAGATACGCAGTATTTT
CATSRDRWQHSTDTQYF
>TRBD2|-|TRBV5-5|TRBJ2-1
TGTGCCAGCAGCTTGGAGGGACTAGCAAACTACAATGAGCAGTTCTTC
CASSLEGLANYNEQFF
>TRBD2|few|TRBV20-1|TRBJ2-1
TGCAGTGCTAGACCCGGGACTAGGTACAATGAGCAGTTCTTC
CSARPGTRYNEQFF
>-|few|TRBV12-3/TRBV12-4|TRBJ1-1
TGTGCCAGCAGTTTAGACCAGTCGACGACTGAAGCTTTCTTT
CASSLDQSTTEAFF
>TRBD1|-|TRBV24-1|TRBJ2-3
TGTGCCACCAGTGGAGGGGGCGTCGATACGCAGTATTTT
CATSGGGVDTQYF
>TRBD2|few|TRBV12-3/TRBV12-4|TRBJ2-7
TGTGCCAGCATCAAAGCGGGAGGGCTCAACGAGCAGTACTTC
CASIKAGGLNEQYF
>TRBD2|few|TRBV18|TRBJ2-5
TGTGCCAGCTCACCGTTTAGAACCGGGACGGGAGGACGAGAGACCCAGTACTTC
CASSPFRTGTGGRETQYF
>-|few|TRBV11-2|TRBJ1-1
TGTGCCAGCAGCTTACAAGGGTTGGTTGAAGCTTTCTTT
CASSLQGLVEAFF
>-|-|TRBV15|TRBJ1-6
TGTGCCACCAGCGCGCGGACAGATTATAATTCACCCCTCCACTTT
CATSARTDYNSPLHF
>-|-|TRBV29-1|TRBJ2-1
TGCAGCGTTGAGCCCTACAGGTGGCAGTTCTTC
CSVEPYRWQFF
>TRBD2|-|TRBV5-6|TRBJ2-1
TGTGCCAGCAGCCCCCGGCCGGGAGGGTTTCACAATGAGCAGTTCTTC
CASSPRPGGFHNEQFF
>TRBD1|few|TRBV12-3/TRBV12-4|TRBJ2-7
TGTGCCAGCAGTTGGGAGACAGGGGTTGGGGAGCAGTACTTC
CASSWETGVGEQYF
>TRBD2|few|TRBV12-3/TRBV12-4|TRBJ2-1
TGTGCCAGCAGTAGGGGACTAGCGGGGGCAAGCTCCTACAATGAGCAGTTCTTC
CASSRGLAGASSYNEQFF
>-|-|TRBV6-2/TRBV6-3|TRBJ2-7
TGTGCCAGCAGTTACCTTCTAGAGGGCTACGAGCAGTACTTC
CASSYLLEGYEQYF
>-|-|TRBV5-1|TRBJ2-5
TGCGCCAGCAGCATATCACAGGTTCGGGAGACCCAGTACTTC
CASSISQVRETQYF
>TRBD2|few|TRBV20-1|TRBJ2-3
TGCAGTGCTAGAGATATTGGAAGCGGGAGGGCCGCAGATACGCAGTATTTT
CSARDIGSGRAADTQYF
>TRBD1|-|TRBV29-1|TRBJ2-7
TGCAGCGTTGAACAGGGGACAGGGGTAAGAGGGGCCTACGAGCAGTACTTC
CSVEQGTGVRGAYEQYF
>-|few|TRBV6-5|TRBJ1-4
TGTGCCAGCAGTTCTGGACAGCGCCGGAATGAAAAACTGTTTTTT
CASSSGQRRNEKLFF
>TRBD2|-|TRBV9|TRBJ2-3
TGTGCCAGCAGCGCACGAGGGAGGGAAGATACGCAGTATTTT
CASSARGREDTQYF
>-|few|TRBV20-1|TRBJ2-3
TGCAGTGCTAGTTCTAGAAGGGACCGTGATACGCAGTATTTT
CSASSRRDRDTQYF
>-|-|TRBV5-1|TRBJ1-2
TGCGCCAGCAGCTTAAGAAGTCTAAACTATGGCTACACCTTC
CASSLRSLNYGYTF
>TRBD2|-|TRBV7-9|TRBJ2-3
TGTGCCAGCAGCTTCGCCCTAGCGGGACCAGATACGCAGTATTTT
CASSFALAGPDTQYF
>-|few|TRBV20-1|TRBJ1-2
TGCAGTGCCCCTGCCCCAGGGTTGGGCTATGGCTACACCTTC
CSAPAPGLGYGYTF
>-|-|TRBV18|TRBJ1-5
TGTGCCAGCTCATCCAGACAGGACGGCCAGCCCCAGCATTTT
CASSSRQDGQPQHF
>TRBD1|-|TRBV13|TRBJ2-7
TGTGCCAGCAGCTCACAAAGGACAGGAAGACTCTACGAGCAGTACTTC
CASSSQRTGRLYEQYF
>-|few|TRBV6-5|TRBJ2-5
TGTGCCAGCAGTTCAGAAGGTGGAAAAGACCAAGAGACCCAGTACTTC
CASSSEGGKDQETQYF
>-|few|TRBV3-1|TRBJ2-7
TGTGCCAGCACCTCCCATTACGAGCAGTACTTC
CASTSHYEQYF
>TRBD2|-|TRBV6-5|TRBJ2-1
TGTGCCAGCAGTTTTCGCGGAAGCGGGAAGCACAATGAGCAGTTCTTC
CASSFRGSGKHNEQFF
>TRBD2|many|TRBV12-3/TRBV12-4|TRBJ2-1
TGTGCCAGCAGTTTACGGCTAGCGGGCGGAAATGAGCAGTTCTTC
CASSLRLAGGNEQFF
>-|-|TRBV11-2|TRBJ2-3
TGTGCCAGCAGCTCCCCCAGCCGGGTTGCCGGGTCTCATACGCAGTATTTT
CASSSPSRVAGSHTQYF
>-|-|TRBV12-3/TRBV12-4|TRBJ1-1
TGTGCCAGCACGTTGATGTTACCTTCCACGAACACTGAAGCTTTCTTT
CASTLMLPSTNTEAFF
>-|-|TRBV7-9|TRBJ2-5
TGTGCCAGCAGCGGCGTGAGGGATTTGACCCAGTACTTC
CASSGVRDLTQYF